A selection of T cell receptor beta chains follows, all from one sample in a study of blood T cell repertoires in COVID-19. TCRdb's table, derived via immunoSEQ multiplex PCR, lists solely in-frame clones and lacks some. The sample holds 230,000 or so clones; more than 75% are singletons and the top ten take 5% to 8%. The sequenced material came from PBMCs or T cells enriched from blood (not recorded which). The receptors were gathered from a woman in her forties or fifties who had been exposed to COVID-19. Both conserved end residues are part of each CDR3. A D gene is named only where the DNA matches it firmly. Clone size is shown for a subset of rows, as once, few, many or a class of expanded clone.

TRBV2,TRBJ1-6,NA,TRBD1,CASRVDRAAKSPLHF,TGTGCCAGCAGAGTGGACAGGGCCGCCAAGTCACCCCTCCACTTT
TRBV14,TRBJ1-1,NA,NA,CASRSFGDTEAFF,TGTGCCAGCAGGTCTTTCGGGGACACTGAAGCTTTCTTT
TRBV29-1,TRBJ1-1,NA,NA,CSVEGGEDLGAFF,TGCAGCGTTGAAGGTGGGGAGGACCTGGGAGCTTTCTTT
TRBV28,TRBJ1-5,NA,NA,CASSPRDNQPQHF,TGTGCCAGCAGTCCCAGGGACAATCAGCCCCAGCATTTT
TRBV19,TRBJ1-5,NA,NA,CASSIDGGYHQPQHF,TGTGCCAGTAGTATAGATGGGGGGTACCATCAGCCCCAGCATTTT
TRBV19,TRBJ1-1,NA,NA,CASSISAGLMNTEAFF,TGTGCCAGTAGTATATCAGCAGGACTTATGAACACTGAAGCTTTCTTT
TRBV4-3,TRBJ1-3,once,NA,CASSLRGSGNTIYF,TGCGCCAGCAGCCTCCGGGGCTCTGGAAACACCATATATTTT
TRBV29-1,TRBJ2-3,NA,NA,CSGRTSPGTDTQYF,TGCAGCGGCCGAACTAGCCCTGGGACAGATACGCAGTATTTT
TRBV10-3,TRBJ2-5,NA,NA,CAISEEGLQETQYF,TGTGCCATCAGTGAGGAGGGACTCCAAGAGACCCAGTACTTC
TRBV27,TRBJ2-6,NA,TRBD1,CASSRRDSSSGANVLTF,TGTGCCAGCAGTCGCCGGGACAGCTCCTCTGGGGCCAACGTCCTGACTTTC
TRBV5-1,TRBJ1-2,many,NA,CASSFGTRVENGYTF,TGCGCCAGCAGCTTTGGAACCCGGGTTGAAAATGGCTACACCTTC
TRBV2,TRBJ1-1,NA,TRBD1,CASSEGGQGNTEAFF,TGTGCCAGCAGTGAAGGGGGACAGGGGAACACTGAAGCTTTCTTT
TRBV4-3,TRBJ2-4,NA,TRBD2,CASSQDLAGGENIQYF,TGCGCCAGCAGCCAAGATCTAGCGGGGGGGGAAAACATTCAGTACTTC
TRBV19,TRBJ2-5,NA,TRBD1,CASSMGTGIQETQYF,TGTGCCAGTAGTATGGGGACAGGGATCCAAGAGACCCAGTACTTC
TRBV28,TRBJ1-5,NA,NA,CASSPVRGRAPQHF,TGTGCCAGCAGTCCGGTCCGGGGGAGAGCGCCCCAGCATTTT
TRBV7-9,TRBJ2-2,NA,TRBD2,CASSSRQPLADTGELFF,TGTGCCAGCAGCTCCCGACAGCCGCTAGCGGACACCGGGGAGCTGTTTTTT
TRBV9,TRBJ1-6,NA,NA,CASSPRGEDNSPLHF,TGTGCCAGCAGCCCCCGGGGAGAAGATAATTCACCCCTCCACTTT
TRBV11-3,TRBJ2-3,NA,TRBD2,CASSKRGAPDTQYF,TGTGCCAGCAGCAAGCGGGGGGCCCCAGATACGCAGTATTTT
TRBV10-3,TRBJ1-5,NA,NA,CAISENSESNQPQHF,TGTGCCATCAGTGAGAACAGTGAAAGCAATCAGCCCCAGCATTTT
TRBV24-1,TRBJ1-2,NA,TRBD1,CATSPTGKGDYGYTF,TGTGCCACCAGCCCGACAGGGAAGGGTGACTATGGCTACACCTTC
TRBV25-1,TRBJ1-1,NA,TRBD1,CASSGPQGANTEAFF,TGTGCCAGCAGTGGGCCTCAGGGGGCGAACACTGAAGCTTTCTTT
TRBV13,TRBJ1-1,NA,TRBD1,CASSPWTGGMNTEAFF,TGTGCCAGCAGCCCCTGGACAGGGGGGATGAACACTGAAGCTTTCTTT
TRBV28,TRBJ1-2,NA,NA,CASSSAGVPGYTF,TGTGCCAGCTCCTCCGCAGGGGTCCCTGGCTACACCTTC
TRBV5-1,TRBJ2-1,NA,TRBD2,CASSLAPLLAGGYNEQFF,TGCGCCAGCAGCTTGGCCCCTCTACTAGCGGGGGGTTACAATGAGCAGTTCTTC
TRBV11-2,TRBJ1-1,NA,NA,CASRDMFARFTTEAFF,TGTGCCAGCCGGGATATGTTCGCAAGATTTACAACTGAAGCTTTCTTT
TRBV5-4,TRBJ2-7,NA,TRBD1,CASSLDPQGLLYEQYF,TGTGCCAGCAGCTTGGATCCACAGGGGCTCCTCTACGAGCAGTACTTC
TRBV13,TRBJ1-2,NA,NA,CASSSGRSVGYTF,TGTGCCAGCAGCTCCGGCAGGTCGGTAGGCTACACCTTC
TRBV5-1,TRBJ2-5,NA,TRBD1,CASSSTDRGRVVTQYF,TGCGCCAGCAGCTCGACGGACAGGGGAAGGGTAGTGACCCAGTACTTC
TRBV7-2,TRBJ2-7,few,TRBD2,CASSLALAGGPLEQYF,TGTGCCAGCAGCTTAGCTCTAGCGGGGGGGCCACTCGAGCAGTACTTC
TRBV6-5,TRBJ1-1,NA,TRBD1,CASSYRGAEAFF,TGTGCCAGCAGCTACAGGGGCGCTGAAGCTTTCTTT
TRBV11-2,TRBJ1-2,NA,NA,CASSKAGLNYGYTF,TGTGCCAGCAGCAAGGCTGGGCTTAACTATGGCTACACCTTC
TRBV6-2/TRBV6-3,TRBJ2-2,NA,TRBD2,CASSPAGLAGGTNTGELFF,TGTGCCAGCAGCCCTGCGGGACTAGCGGGGGGCACGAACACCGGGGAGCTGTTTTTT
TRBV18,TRBJ2-1,NA,TRBD1,CASSPAGTGRGEQFF,TGTGCCAGCTCACCTGCCGGGACAGGGCGTGGTGAGCAGTTCTTC
TRBV6-5,TRBJ1-2,NA,NA,CASRVGQINYGYTF,TGTGCCAGCAGGGTTGGACAGATTAACTATGGCTACACCTTC
TRBV7-2,TRBJ1-1,NA,TRBD1,CASSYRQGMNTEAFF,TGTGCCAGCAGTTATCGACAGGGCATGAACACTGAAGCTTTCTTT
TRBV29-1,TRBJ1-5,NA,TRBD1,CSVAGGQGQPQHF,TGCAGCGTCGCAGGGGGCCAGGGGCAGCCCCAGCATTTT
TRBV5-8,TRBJ2-3,once,TRBD2,CASSLGRGGTDTQYF,TGTGCCAGCAGCTTGGGACGGGGGGGCACAGATACGCAGTATTTT
TRBV20-1,TRBJ1-1,NA,NA,CSASGGRENTEAFF,TGCAGTGCTAGTGGCGGACGGGAGAACACTGAAGCTTTCTTT
TRBV11-2,TRBJ2-7,NA,TRBD1,CASSLVVGQSYEQYF,TGTGCCAGCAGCTTAGTTGTGGGACAGTCCTACGAGCAGTACTTC
TRBV4-3,TRBJ2-3,NA,NA,CASSQDPGLDTQYF,TGCGCCAGCAGCCAAGATCCCGGTTTGGATACGCAGTATTTT
TRBV30,TRBJ1-1,NA,NA,CAWTWGDGNTEAFF,TGTGCCTGGACGTGGGGGGATGGGAACACTGAAGCTTTCTTT
TRBV12-3/TRBV12-4,TRBJ1-1,NA,NA,CASSLARAEAFF,TGTGCCAGCAGTTTAGCGCGGGCGGAAGCTTTCTTT
TRBV28,TRBJ1-1,NA,NA,CASSILAGNTEAFF,TGTGCCAGCAGTATCCTAGCGGGGAACACTGAAGCTTTCTTT
TRBV4-3,TRBJ1-2,NA,NA,CASSQDGGDYGYTF,TGCGCCAGCAGCCAAGATGGAGGGGACTATGGCTACACCTTC
TRBV19,TRBJ2-7,few,NA,CASRSRGGDEQYF,TGTGCCAGTAGGAGCAGGGGTGGAGACGAGCAGTACTTC
TRBV28,TRBJ1-4,NA,NA,CASSPEGYNEKLFF,TGTGCCAGCAGTCCCGAGGGTTATAATGAAAAACTGTTTTTT
TRBV3-1/TRBV3-2,TRBJ1-5,NA,NA,CASSPTGDQPQHF,TGTGCCAGCAGTCCTACGGGAGATCAGCCCCAGCATTTT
TRBV6-2/TRBV6-3,TRBJ1-4,NA,NA,CASSITSGFSEKLFF,TGTGCCAGCAGCATTACGTCAGGGTTCAGCGAAAAACTGTTTTTT
TRBV6-5,TRBJ1-2,NA,TRBD1,CASSLTGGAGYTF,TGTGCCAGCAGTCTAACAGGGGGAGCAGGCTACACCTTC
TRBV7-2,TRBJ2-7,few,TRBD1,CASSLVDPGQGQYF,TGTGCCAGCAGCTTAGTTGATCCCGGACAGGGGCAGTACTTC
TRBV30,TRBJ1-4,NA,NA,CAWSVRTFSGGSDEKLFF,TGTGCCTGGAGTGTAAGAACGTTTTCGGGGGGCTCGGATGAAAAACTGTTTTTT
TRBV2,TRBJ1-2,NA,NA,CASSDGRDYGYTF,TGTGCCAGCAGTGACGGCAGGGACTATGGCTACACCTTC
TRBV10-3,TRBJ2-7,few,NA,CAAQEQGGGYEQYF,TGTGCCGCCCAGGAGCAGGGGGGCGGATACGAGCAGTACTTC
TRBV6-1,TRBJ1-2,NA,NA,CASSEAPGAGYGYTF,TGTGCCAGCAGTGAAGCGCCAGGGGCCGGGTATGGCTACACCTTC
TRBV19,TRBJ1-3,few,TRBD1,CASSSGNTGQGHSGNTIYF,TGTGCCAGTAGCAGTGGAAATACAGGACAGGGGCATTCTGGAAACACCATATATTTT
TRBV7-8,TRBJ2-7,NA,NA,CASSLVASSLITAHYEQYF,TGTGCCAGCAGCTTAGTGGCGAGCTCATTAATCACAGCTCACTACGAGCAGTACTTC
TRBV7-8,TRBJ1-1,NA,TRBD1,CASSFRDRGANTEAFF,TGTGCCAGCAGCTTTCGGGACAGGGGGGCAAACACTGAAGCTTTCTTT
TRBV3-1/TRBV3-2,TRBJ2-1,NA,NA,CASSQEVGGRIYNEQFF,TGTGCCAGCAGCCAAGAAGTGGGGGGTAGAATCTACAATGAGCAGTTCTTC
TRBV25-1,TRBJ2-1,NA,TRBD1,CASSRQGARGEQFF,TGTGCCAGCAGTCGCCAGGGGGCGCGGGGTGAGCAGTTCTTC